This T cell receptor (beta chain) was profiled in a study of T cell responses to AZD1222 COVID-19 vaccine. Repertoires were generated with immunoSEQ multiplex PCR, while TCRdb's copy carries only in-frame clones and drops some. Of more than 65,000 clones listed, over 65% were seen once; the top ten hold approximately 25%. Looked up from germline, CDR1 is SQVTM and CDR2 is ANQGSEA. The CDR3 extends over 14 amino acids. Trimming took 4 bases from V and 0 from J, leaving 10 bases between them. The TCR originated in an adult who received the AZD1222 COVID-19 vaccine. This chain joins TRBV29-1 and TRBJ2-1, with no clear D. The material sequenced was peripheral blood, taken 28 days after the second AZD1222 dose. CDR3: CSVVTQISYNEQFF. DNA for the CDR3: TGCAGCGTTGTTACTCAAATCTCCTACAATGAGCAGTTCTTC.